This TCR beta chain emerged from a study of cytomegalovirus exposure and HLA in healthy donors. Study-level points and caveats: Later analysis showed most CMV-associated TCR beta chains appearing HLA-restricted. One cluster of highly shared sequence variants probably arose as a sequencing artifact.

Germline CDR1 is SGHNT and CDR2 is YYREEE (reference sequence). The CDR3 loop spans 14 amino acids. Trimming pared 1 base from V and 5 bases from J, leaving 9 bases between. As regards this clone: Its antigen is not identified.

A multiplex PCR was run with 60 Vbeta primers and 13 Jbeta primers. Method: immunoSEQ multiplex PCR; TCRdb's copy keeps in-frame clones and lacks some. Of about 180,000 clones listed, around four fifths are singletons. Sequencing used PBMCs. The rearrangement links TRBV5-4 to TRBJ2-2, with D perhaps TRBD1 (6 bases). This receptor was identified in a woman aged 55-75 years in good health and CMV-seropositive. CDR3 in amino acids: CASSLFQGTGELFF. The DNA for the CDR3 is TGTGCCAGCAGCTTGTTTCAGGGGACCGGGGAGCTGTTTTTT.